The 26 T cell receptor beta chains in this list originate from one sample, sequenced in a study of blood T cells in healthy people across ages. The use of a sample-barcoded 5' primer and a J-beta primer mix characterized a second PCR of 7 to 11 cycles. TCRdb re-analysed the 5' RACE reads in MiXCR, keeping a single row per CDR3 protein. Of around 520,000 distinct CDR3 sequences listed, about 25% were seen once; the top ten hold approximately 3.3%. These data also featured in a second study, about T cells of mothers and their children.

Sequencing input: blood. The receptor set was obtained from a boy younger than 10 in good health.

The CDR3 spells CASSVDGSYNEQFF. The DNA of the CDR3 is TGTGCCAGCAGCGTAGACGGCTCCTACAATGAGCAGTTCTTC. The chain uses TRBV9 and TRBJ2-1; D is ambiguous. Trimming left V 0 bases short and J 0 bases short, with 4 bases between. CDR1 is SGDLS and CDR2 is YYNGEE in the germline V gene. There are 14 residues in the CDR3.

This clonotype was seen only a few times. One junction end does not reproduce the germline sequence, and a read error may be involved. The chain uses TRBV27 and TRBJ2-5; 7 nucleotides align to TRBD1. Germline V CDR1 and CDR2: MNHEY, SMNVEV (reference sequence). This CDR3 contains 13 residues. CDR3 sequence (DNA): TGTACCAGCGCCTCTAATAGGGGGCAGACCCAGTACTTC. Translated, it gives CTSASNRGQTQYF.

The sample holds a few counts of this clonotype. This chain links TRBV27 with TRBJ1-1; D possibly corresponds to TRBD1 (5 bases). The germline gives CDR1 MNHEY, CDR2 SMNVEV (reference sequence). The CDR3 has 15 residues. V was clipped by 3 bases and J by 0 bases, with 11 bases between them. The CDR3 loop reads CASSFRQSMNTEAFF. DNA of the CDR3: TGTGCCAGCAGTTTCAGACAGAGTATGAACACTGAAGCTTTCTTT.

Worth noting for this clonotype: A much larger clone sits a single nucleotide away, making a read error possible. The chain couples TRBV30 to TRBJ1-1, with 9 bases lining up with TRBD1. This CDR3 region has 13 residues. Germline CDR1 GTSNPN, CDR2 SVGIG (reference sequence). V was pared by 5 bases and J by 1 base, with 2 bases of the junction left unmatched. CDR3 nucleotides: TGTGCCTGGCAGGGACAGGGGAACACTGAAGCTTTCTTT. Translated, it gives CAWQGQGNTEAFF.

About this clonotype itself: One end of the junction fails to match germline, which may point to a read error. The CDR3 reads CASSLAGPSGRPIF. DNA of the CDR3: TGTGCCAGCAGCTTGGCCGGCCCTAGCGGGAGACCGATCTTC. The chain links TRBV5-5 to TRBJ2-5, with TRBD2 matching over 10 bases. Germline CDR1 is SGHKS and CDR2 is YYEKEE (reference sequence). The CDR3 contains 14 residues. Filled out from reference TRBV5-5 and TRBJ2-5, the complete variable domain reads DAGVTQSPTHLIKTRGQQVTLRCSPISGHKSVSWYQQVLGQGPQFIFQYYEKEERGRGNFPDRFSARQFPNYSSELNVNALLLGDSALYLCASSLAGPSGRPIFGPGTRLLVL.

This clonotype was observed a handful of times. The V and J genes are TRBV7-9 and TRBJ2-5; 10 bases are a match to TRBD2. TRBJ2-1 explains the end of the DNA better; the J call may be wrong. This CDR3 contains 17 residues. In germline, CDR1 is SEHNR, CDR2 FQNEAQ (reference sequence). The CDR3 protein is CASSLILEREGRNEQFF. CDR3 nucleotide sequence: TGTGCCAGCAGCTTAATTCTCGAGCGGGAGGGCCGCAATGAGCAGTTCTTC.

This CDR3 is CASKNTGGTDTQYF. The DNA for the CDR3 is TGCGCCAGCAAAAACACAGGGGGCACAGATACGCAGTATTTT. V is TRBV5-1 and J is TRBJ2-3; 7 nucleotides line up with TRBD1. V shed 6 bases, J shed 1 base, and the junction held 5 bases outside the gene matches. This CDR3 comprises 14 residues. CDR1 is SGHRS and CDR2 is YFSETQ in the germline V gene.

This clonotype was picked up many times. This CDR3 reads CASSPYSSTGELFF. The CDR3 DNA follows: TGTGCCAGCAGCCCCTACTCGAGCACCGGGGAGCTGTTTTTT. The rearrangement links TRBV3-1 to TRBJ2-2; D is unresolved. Germline V lookup: CDR1 LGHDT, CDR2 YNNKEL (reference sequence). The ends were cut back, 4 bases at V and 4 bases at J, with 10 bases in the middle. The CDR3 extends over 14 amino acids.

Notes on this clonotype: Sequence at one end of the junction differs from germline and may be a read error. The chain links TRBV4-3 to TRBJ2-7; 9 bases match TRBD2. Per the germline V gene, CDR1 is LGHNA and CDR2 is YSLEER. The length of the CDR3 is 17 residues. CDR3 nucleotides: TGCACCAGCAGCCAAGAAGGGCCCAGCGGGAGGTCCCACGAGCAGTACTTC. This gives the protein CTSSQEGPSGRSHEQYF.

This clonotype was found a few times. The chain links TRBV14 to TRBJ2-5; D is undetermined. The J call may be faulty, since TRBJ2-1 better matches the DNA end. CDR3 length: 14 amino acids. Germline-derived CDR1 and CDR2 are SGHDN and FVKESK. CDR3 bases: TGTGCCAGCAGCCAAGAAGCTGGTTATGGTGAGCAGTTCTTC. This encodes CASSQEAGYGEQFF.

This clonotype turned up a few times. The chain links TRBV3-1 to TRBJ2-5; D is undetermined. Germline lookup yields CDR1 LGHDT and CDR2 YNNKEL (reference sequence). Trimming took off 4 bases at V and 4 bases at J, with 13 bases between the two ends. This CDR3 is 14 amino acids long. The DNA for the CDR3 is TGTGCCAGCAGCCGCGGTGAAGGGTCAGAGACCCAGTACTTC. The encoded protein is CASSRGEGSETQYF.

This clonotype was seen more than once but under ten times. The chain links TRBV4-1 to TRBJ2-7, with 8 bases aligning to TRBD2. The CDR3 has 16 residues. J gave up 2 bases and V 0 bases, and 6 bases lay outside the gene matches. Germline lookup yields CDR1 MGHRA and CDR2 YSYEKL. CDR3 region: CASSQDRAGDPYEQYF. For the CDR3, the DNA is TGCGCCAGCAGCCAAGATCGAGCGGGAGATCCCTACGAGCAGTACTTC.

This chain links TRBV4-2 with TRBJ2-7; 10 nucleotides line up with TRBD2. CDR3 length: 17 residues. The V gene end was trimmed by 4 bases and the J gene end by 0 bases; junction bases not matched to a gene: 9. Germline-derived CDR1 and CDR2 are LGHNA and YNFKEQ. CDR3 in DNA: TGTGCCAGCAGCCGAGCGGTAACTAGCGGGGACTCCTACGAGCAGTACTTC. It yields the protein CASSRAVTSGDSYEQYF.

This clonotype was found a few times. The chain carries TRBV11-2 and TRBJ2-1; D unclear. The DNA end lines up better with TRBJ2-7; the J call may be wrong. The V gene's germline CDR1 is SGHAT and CDR2 FQNNGV. The CDR3 covers 13 residues. The CDR3: CASSLVVGYEQYF. As DNA, the CDR3 is TGTGCCAGCAGCTTAGTGGTAGGGTACGAGCAGTACTTC.

This rearrangement joins TRBV25-1 to TRBJ1-1; the D is unclear. Deletions cut 1 base from V and 3 bases from J, with 15 bases between. CDR1 and CDR2 (germline): MGHDK, SYGVNS. This CDR3 region has 16 residues. CDR3: CASSELGWVSDTEAFF. In nucleotides, the CDR3 is TGTGCCAGCAGTGAATTAGGGTGGGTTTCGGACACTGAAGCTTTCTTT.

This clonotype was counted between two and nine times. V and J are TRBV7-2 and TRBJ2-5; possible D gene TRBD2, 5 bases. CDR3 length equals 14 residues. Germline V lookup: CDR1 SGHTA, CDR2 FQGNSA. Trimming stripped 4 bases from V and 5 bases from J, with 14 bases between. The CDR3 DNA reads as TGTGCCAGCAGCTCGGACTGGCGGGCTGAGACCCAGTACTTC. Translated, it gives CASSSDWRAETQYF.

This clonotype was seen more than once but under ten times. The rearrangement uses TRBV30 and TRBJ2-3; 13 bases map to TRBD2. The V segment lost 3 bases and the J segment 5 bases; nucleotides outside the gene matches: 5. CDR3 length equals 15 residues. Per the germline V gene, CDR1 is GTSNPN and CDR2 is SVGIG (reference sequence). CDR3 bases: TGTGCCTGGAGCAGACTAGCGGGAGGACGAGATACGCAGTATTTT. Protein sequence: CAWSRLAGGRDTQYF.

The chain has TRBV11-2 and TRBJ2-2; no reliable D call. The length of the CDR3 is 15 residues. In germline, CDR1 is SGHAT, CDR2 FQNNGV. The germline V and J ends were trimmed by 8 bases and 3 bases, with 16 bases remaining between them. The CDR3 DNA follows: TGTGCCAGCTCCTACCTCCTAACTCACACCGGGGAGCTGTTTTTT. It codes for CASSYLLTHTGELFF.

This clonotype was recorded a few times. The chain has TRBV4-3 and TRBJ2-6; 8 nucleotides align to TRBD1. The CDR3 has 19 amino acids. Trimming removed 1 base from V and 0 bases from J; junction bases left unmatched: 8. Germline V gene sequence: CDR1 LGHNA, CDR2 YSLEER. The CDR3, as DNA: TGCGCCAGCAGCCAAGTGGGGACAGGCCCTTCCTCTGGGGCCAACGTCCTGACTTTC. Its translation is CASSQVGTGPSSGANVLTF.

The genes are TRBV20-1 and TRBJ2-7; 10 bases agree with TRBD2. Trimming at V came to 6 bases and at J to 2 bases, leaving 10 bases not matched to a gene. Germline assignment: CDR1 DFQATT and CDR2 SNEGSKA (reference sequence). The CDR3 runs 15 residues. CDR3 loop: CSAHLAGATAYEQYF. DNA for the CDR3: TGCAGTGCCCACCTAGCGGGAGCTACCGCCTACGAGCAGTACTTC.

The chain recombines TRBV20-1 with TRBJ2-2; 7 nucleotides agree with TRBD2. CDR3 length: 12 residues. Per the germline V gene, CDR1 is DFQATT and CDR2 is SNEGSKA (reference sequence). V was clipped by 6 bases and J by 4 bases; unmatched bases: 2. The CDR3 region has the DNA TGCAGTGCCAGCGGGATCACCGGGGAGCTGTTTTTT. It yields the protein CSASGITGELFF.

J is TRBJ2-3 and V is TRBV5-4, with a weak D call TRBD2 (5 bases). The V and J ends lost 4 bases and 1 base respectively, with 16 bases between them. From germline, CDR1 is SGHNT and CDR2 YYREEE (reference sequence). CDR3 length equals 16 residues. CDR3 bases: TGTGCCAGCAGCCCTGGCGGGTTAGCGCGCACAGATACGCAGTATTTT. Its translation is CASSPGGLARTDTQYF. Full variable domain (outside the CDR3, taken from reference TRBV5-4 and TRBJ2-3): ETGVTQSPTHLIKTRGQQVTLRCSSQSGHNTVSWYQQALGQGPQFIFQYYREEENGRGNFPPRFSGLQFPNYSSELNVNALELDDSALYLCASSPGGLARTDTQYFGPGTRLTVL.

The J gene is TRBJ2-7, the V gene TRBV12-5; no firm D call. CDR1 LGHNT and CDR2 FRNRAP come from the germline V gene. Trimming took 2 bases from V and 5 from J, leaving 19 bases between them. The CDR3 totals 16 residues. The CDR3 region is CASGLSLGPLTDEQYF. Here the CDR3 DNA reads TGTGCTAGTGGTTTGTCCTTGGGCCCCTTAACCGACGAGCAGTACTTC. The full variable domain, in which reference TRBV12-5 and TRBJ2-7 provide the parts outside the CDR3, is DARVTQTPRHKVTEMGQEVTMRCQPILGHNTVFWYRQTMMQGLELLAYFRNRAPLDDSGMPKDRFSAEMPDATLATLKIQPSEPRDSAVYFCASGLSLGPLTDEQYFGPGTRLTVT.

V is TRBV28 and J is TRBJ2-5, with 7 bases identical to TRBD1. The J call is uncertain, as TRBJ2-7 better fits the DNA end. The CDR3 totals 20 residues. CDR1 and CDR2 from the germline V gene are MDHEN and SYDVKM. The CDR3 DNA sequence: TGTGCCAGCAGTTCTCTGCCGGGACAGAGGGTTTTCGCCTTCTCCTACGAGCAGTACTTC. Amino acid sequence: CASSSLPGQRVFAFSYEQYF.

The chain links TRBV13 to TRBJ2-1; TRBD1 matches 9 bases. The CDR3 totals 15 residues. With 5 bases clipped from V and 4 bases from J, the junction kept 6 bases outside the gene matches. CDR1 is PRHDT, CDR2 FYEKMQ, per germline (reference sequence). CDR3 residues: CASSPYRGRYNEQFF. The CDR3 DNA follows: TGTGCCAGCAGCCCGTACAGGGGGCGGTACAATGAGCAGTTCTTC.

The chain employs TRBV7-3 and TRBJ2-3, with no clear D. The CDR3 totals 14 residues. Germline values: CDR1 SGHTA, CDR2 FQGTGA. The ends were cut back, 2 bases at V and 3 bases at J, with 9 bases in the middle. The CDR3 bases are TGTGCCAGCAGCTTAGACACAGCGACAGATACGCAGTATTTT. This gives the protein CASSLDTATDTQYF.